A single sample gave rise to the 19 T cell receptor beta chains below, sequenced in a study of blood T cells in healthy people across ages. Using a J-beta primer mix together with a sample-barcoded 5' primer, a second PCR was run for about 7 to 12 cycles. TCRdb used MiXCR to reprocess the 5' RACE reads, holding one entry per CDR3 protein. The table has over a million distinct CDR3 sequences, approximately 43% seen once. The specimen sequenced was blood. These receptors were taken from a young woman in good health.

The chain recombines TRBV28 with TRBJ2-3; TRBD1 aligns across 7 bases. The germline V gene has CDR1 MDHEN and CDR2 SYDVKM. The ends lost 8 bases at V and 1 base at J; junction bases unmatched: 6. The length of the CDR3 is 14 residues. CDR3 in amino acids: CASGYRGRTDTQYF. CDR3 nucleotide sequence: TGTGCCAGCGGCTACAGGGGCCGCACAGATACGCAGTATTTT.

The chain combines TRBV20-1 with TRBJ1-2, with 7 nucleotides matching TRBD1. The germline V gene encodes CDR1 DFQATT and CDR2 SNEGSKA (reference sequence). This CDR3 is 13 amino acids long. V lost 5 bases, J lost 6 bases, and 9 bases stayed unmatched. CDR3 in DNA: TGCAGTGCTTCTTCCAGGGGGATACATGGCTACACCTTC. Translation gives CSASSRGIHGYTF.

The sample holds a few counts of this clonotype. This chain connects TRBV28 to TRBJ2-7; the match to TRBD2 covers 9 bases. This CDR3 comprises 15 residues. V dropped 6 bases and J dropped 4; count of bases not matched to a gene: 10. Germline values: CDR1 MDHEN, CDR2 SYDVKM. Here the CDR3 DNA reads TGTGCCAGCAGCCCGGCGTCTAGCGGGACTTACGAGCAGTACTTC. This translates into CASSPASSGTYEQYF.

The chain joins TRBV3-1 to TRBJ2-1, with unresolved D. The CDR3 is 16 amino acids. Germline V lookup: CDR1 LGHDT, CDR2 YNNKEL (reference sequence). Between the trimmed V and J ends, which lost 0 bases and 2 bases, there was a span of 11 bases. CDR3 in DNA: TGTGCCAGCAGCCAAGATTCAGAATTGCCCTACAATGAGCAGTTCTTC. Translation gives CASSQDSELPYNEQFF.

In its sample, this clonotype was seen once. The chain carries TRBV20-1 and TRBJ2-1, with 7 bases that match TRBD2. CDR1 DFQATT and CDR2 SNEGSKA come from the germline V gene (reference sequence). Trimming removed 5 bases from V and 13 bases from J; junction bases left unmatched: 17. The CDR3 totals 14 residues. The CDR3 loop reads CSARSTGGLETQFF. As DNA, the CDR3 is TGCAGTGCTCGGTCGACGGGAGGCTTAGAGACCCAGTTCTTC.

The chain has TRBV20-1 and TRBJ2-5; D is undetermined. V was clipped by 3 bases and J by 5 bases, with 16 bases between them. CDR3 size: 14 residues. Germline V gene lookup returns CDR1 DFQATT and CDR2 SNEGSKA (reference sequence). The CDR3 coding sequence is TGCAGTGCTAGGCCGACCACAACCAGGGAGACCCAGTACTTC. Its protein is CSARPTTTRETQYF.

Only a few counts were recorded for this clonotype. The chain joins TRBV20-1 to TRBJ2-4; 10 positions match TRBD2. The tail of the sequence fits TRBJ2-7 better, so the J call may be wrong. The CDR3 covers 14 residues. Germline V lookup: CDR1 DFQATT, CDR2 SNEGSKA (reference sequence). CDR3 amino acids: CSASSGRGGYEQYF. The CDR3 DNA sequence: TGCAGTGCTAGCAGCGGGAGGGGTGGTTACGAGCAGTACTTC.

The chain joins TRBV9 to TRBJ2-1, with no clear D. CDR1 is SGDLS, CDR2 YYNGEE, per germline. V lost 0 bases, J lost 10 bases, and 14 bases lay in between. This CDR3 region has 14 residues. The CDR3 nucleotides are TGTGCCAGCAGCGTAGGTGGAGCCCCCTACGAGCAGTTCTTC. As protein: CASSVGGAPYEQFF. Full variable domain (outside the CDR3, taken from reference TRBV9 and TRBJ2-1): DSGVTQTPKHLITATGQRVTLRCSPRSGDLSVYWYQQSLDQGLQFLIQYYNGEERAKGNILERFSAQQFPDLHSELNLSSLELGDSALYFCASSVGGAPYEQFFGPGTRLTVL.

J is TRBJ2-3 and V is TRBV28; 9 positions agree with TRBD2. V was pared by 6 bases and J by 3 bases, with 13 bases of the junction left unmatched. Germline V CDR1 and CDR2: MDHEN, SYDVKM. The CDR3 totals 17 residues. For the CDR3, the DNA is TGTGCCAGCAGGACCCACCCCGGGACTAGCCAGACAGATACGCAGTATTTT. Translating it yields CASRTHPGTSQTDTQYF.

The rearrangement uses TRBV4-1 and TRBJ1-4; a possible D gene is TRBD1 (5 bases). This CDR3 is built from 14 residues. Germline assignment: CDR1 MGHRA and CDR2 YSYEKL. Between the trimmed V and J ends, which lost 4 bases and 8 bases, there was a span of 14 bases. The CDR3 DNA sequence: TGCGCCAGCAGCCGAGGTAGGGGAGGCGAAAAACTGTTTTTT. Amino acid sequence: CASSRGRGGEKLFF.

The V gene is TRBV4-1, the J gene TRBJ1-6; D is undetermined. The CDR3 has 18 amino acids. V lost 1 base to trimming and J lost 4 bases, with 17 bases between them. CDR1 is MGHRA, CDR2 YSYEKL, per germline. The CDR3 here is CASSQVAGGGVYNSPLHF. CDR3 DNA: TGCGCCAGCAGCCAAGTGGCGGGTGGTGGGGTTTATAATTCACCCCTCCACTTT.

There are a few counts of this clonotype. The rearrangement joins TRBV4-1 to TRBJ1-1; a possible D gene is TRBD1 (5 bases). CDR1 and CDR2 (germline): MGHRA, YSYEKL. Trimming removed 0 bases from V and 0 bases from J, with 20 bases in between. The CDR3 has 19 amino acids. CDR3: CASSQEPRGFHRMNTEAFF. CDR3 nucleotides: TGCGCCAGCAGCCAAGAGCCGAGGGGATTCCACAGGATGAACACTGAAGCTTTCTTT.

This clonotype was observed many times. The chain recombines TRBV11-2 with TRBJ2-7; 10 positions match TRBD1. Germline V gene sequence: CDR1 SGHAT, CDR2 FQNNGV. V lost 4 bases, J lost 3 bases, and 3 bases stayed unmatched. The CDR3 extends over 14 amino acids. CDR3 DNA: TGTGCCAGCAGCTCCGGGACAGGGGTCTACGAGCAGTACTTC. The encoded protein is CASSSGTGVYEQYF.

The chain employs TRBV3-1 and TRBJ2-7; D may be TRBD2 (6 bases). The CDR3 consists of 15 residues. The germline V gene has CDR1 LGHDT and CDR2 YNNKEL (reference sequence). Trimming took off 1 base at V and 4 bases at J, with 14 bases between the two ends. The CDR3 DNA reads as TGTGCCAGCAGCCAAGCGGGGTCCGGGAGATACGAGCAGTACTTC. This sequence encodes CASSQAGSGRYEQYF.

This clonotype was counted at least ten times. This chain uses TRBV3-1 with TRBJ2-7; D is uncertain. Trimming cost V 1 base and J 2 bases, with 9 bases left between them. Germline V CDR1 and CDR2: LGHDT, YNNKEL (reference sequence). The CDR3 contains 14 residues. This CDR3 is CASSQGGLTYEQYF. CDR3 DNA sequence: TGTGCCAGCAGCCAAGGCGGCCTAACCTACGAGCAGTACTTC.

This chain joins TRBV7-8 and TRBJ2-7; D remains ambiguous. The V gene's germline CDR1 is SGHVS and CDR2 FQNEAQ. Trimming stripped 3 bases from V and 3 bases from J, with 12 bases between. The CDR3 has 14 amino acids. This CDR3 is CASSFFQNLYEQYF. In nucleotides, the CDR3 is TGTGCCAGCAGCTTTTTCCAGAACCTCTACGAGCAGTACTTC. Together with reference TRBV7-8 and TRBJ2-7, the CDR3 gives the full variable domain: GAGVSQSPRYKVAKRGQDVALRCDPISGHVSLFWYQQALGQGPEFLTYFQNEAQLDKSGLPSDRFFAERPEGSVSTLKIQRTQQEDSAVYLCASSFFQNLYEQYFGPGTRLTVT.

This clonotype has a handful of counts. The V and J genes are TRBV3-1 and TRBJ2-1; D perhaps matches TRBD1 (6 bases). The germline CDR1 and CDR2 sequences are LGHDT and YNNKEL (reference sequence). This CDR3 region has 16 residues. The germline V and J ends were trimmed by 1 base and 2 bases, with 12 bases remaining between them. Here the CDR3 reads CASSQVGQTTYNEQFF. As DNA, the CDR3 is TGTGCCAGCAGCCAAGTGGGACAAACTACCTACAATGAGCAGTTCTTC.

This clonotype was counted only a few times. This rearrangement joins TRBV27 to TRBJ2-1, with D unclear. The germline V gene has CDR1 MNHEY and CDR2 SMNVEV (reference sequence). The CDR3 sequence is 13 residues long. Trimming took 4 bases from V and 13 from J, leaving 17 bases between them. CDR3 sequence reads: CASSSLGGDNQFF. For the CDR3, the DNA is TGTGCCAGCAGTTCCTTAGGTGGGGATAACCAGTTCTTC.

V is TRBV12-3 or TRBV12-4 and J is TRBJ2-1; TRBD2 matches 7 bases. CDR3 length: 14 amino acids. V dropped 7 bases and J dropped 2; count of bases not matched to a gene: 5. CDR3 nucleotide sequence: TGTGCCAGCATTCGGACTAGTACCTACAATGAGCAGTTCTTC. Its translation: CASIRTSTYNEQFF.